Following are 13 T cell receptor beta chains from one sample sequenced in a study of early T cells in non-severe SARS-CoV-2 infection. TCRdb re-analysed the 5' RACE reads in MiXCR, keeping a single row per CDR3 protein. Of around 78,000 distinct CDR3 sequences in the sample, around 10% were seen once. Material: whole blood, obtained at baseline. The receptors stem from an adult who was a healthcare worker with PCR-confirmed SARS-CoV-2 infection or an uninfected control (not recorded which).

This clonotype was detected many times. The J gene is TRBJ1-4, the V gene TRBV6-1, with TRBD1 matching over 10 bases. J gave up 8 bases and V 6 bases, and 6 bases lay outside the gene matches. The CDR3 spans 14 residues. The germline V gene has CDR1 MNHNS and CDR2 SASEGT. For the CDR3, the DNA is TGTGCCAGCAGGACAGGGGGCGACGAGGAAAAACTGTTTTTT. Its protein product is CASRTGGDEEKLFF.

This clonotype was found many times. V is TRBV5-4 and J is TRBJ2-7, with a tentative D call TRBD2 (6 bases). This CDR3 contains 12 residues. The germline gives CDR1 SGHNT, CDR2 YYREEE (reference sequence). Trimming cost V 0 bases and J 7 bases, with 8 bases left between them. The CDR3 loop is CASSLGGREQYF. In DNA, the CDR3 is TGTGCCAGCAGCTTGGGAGGGAGGGAGCAGTACTTC.

This clonotype was seen only a few times. Without the conserved terminal phenylalanine or tryptophan, this CDR3 likely stems from a read error. The DNA is left out, because the CDR3 cannot be placed on it with certainty; the CDR3 is given as TCRdb lists it. The gene calls are TRBV7-3 and TRBJ1-4. CDR1 SGHTA and CDR2 FQGTGA come from the germline V gene. The CDR3 sequence runs 10 residues, both termini included. The CDR3 reads CASSFNSPTH.

This clonotype showed up just a few times. The V and J genes are TRBV20-1 and TRBJ2-2; TRBD2 agrees at 7 bases. The CDR3 is 12 amino acids. In germline, CDR1 is DFQATT, CDR2 SNEGSKA (reference sequence). Trimming cost V 5 bases and J 6 bases; bases outside gene matches: 3. The CDR3 spells CSAPTSPGELFF. The CDR3, as DNA: TGCAGTGCTCCGACTAGCCCCGGGGAGCTGTTTTTT.

In this sample, this clonotype turned up many times. The V and J genes are TRBV12-3 or TRBV12-4 and TRBJ2-6; 7 bases map to TRBD2. V gave up 6 bases and J gave up 1 base; unmatched junction bases: 3. The CDR3 sequence is 15 residues long. CDR3 loop: CASRRGGSGANVLTF. DNA of the CDR3: TGTGCCAGCAGGCGCGGGGGTTCTGGGGCCAACGTCCTGACTTTC.

This clonotype was counted a few times. The chain employs TRBV2 and TRBJ1-4; D ambiguous. Germline lookup yields CDR1 SNHLY and CDR2 FYNNEI. The CDR3 totals 14 residues. Deletions cut 1 base from V and 4 bases from J, with 7 bases between. The CDR3 spells CASSEVPINEKLFF. The DNA of the CDR3 is TGTGCCAGCAGTGAAGTACCCATTAATGAAAAACTGTTTTTT.

Here the CDR3 DNA reads TGTGCCAGCAGCCTCGGGGACCCGAGGGGTGAGCAGTTCTTC. It codes for CASSLGDPRGEQFF. The gene calls are TRBV7-2 and TRBJ2-1; possibly TRBD1 or TRBD2 for D (5 bases each). Trimming stripped 5 bases from V and 9 bases from J, with 17 bases between. CDR3 size: 14 residues. Per germline, CDR1 SGHTA and CDR2 FQGNSA.

CDR3 DNA: TGTGCCAGCAGTGCGCTAGCGGGGAACTACGAGCAGTACTTC. It encodes CASSALAGNYEQYF. This chain joins TRBV2 and TRBJ2-7; TRBD2 matches 9 bases. Germline V CDR1 and CDR2: SNHLY, FYNNEI. With V trimmed by 4 bases and J by 3 bases, 4 bases remained unmatched. This CDR3 has 14 amino acids.

The chain carries TRBV7-8 and TRBJ2-7, with 12 bases lining up with TRBD2. Germline V gene sequence: CDR1 SGHVS, CDR2 FQNEAQ. The CDR3 runs to 18 residues. V was clipped by 5 bases and J by 4 bases; unmatched bases: 15. The CDR3 is CASSPPTALAGGLYEQYF. CDR3 nucleotides: TGTGCCAGCAGCCCACCTACCGCCCTAGCGGGGGGGCTGTACGAGCAGTACTTC.

The J gene is TRBJ1-2, the V gene TRBV24-1; D is unclear. The V and J ends lost 4 bases and 7 bases respectively, with 9 bases between them. CDR1 and CDR2 from the germline V gene are KGHDR and SFDVKD. There are 12 residues in the CDR3. The CDR3 sequence: CATSDTDFGYTF. The DNA of the CDR3 is TGTGCCACCAGTGACACCGACTTTGGCTACACCTTC.

The chain uses TRBV19 and TRBJ2-4, with a possible D match to TRBD2 (6 bases). The ends were cut back, 3 bases at V and 8 bases at J, with 8 bases in the middle. Per germline, CDR1 LNHDA and CDR2 SQIVND (reference sequence). CDR3 length: 12 residues. CDR3 bases: TGTGCCAGTAGTATCGGGGAGGACATTCAGTACTTC. As protein: CASSIGEDIQYF. The whole variable domain, filled in from reference TRBV19 and TRBJ2-4, reads DGGITQSPKYLFRKEGQNVTLSCEQNLNHDAMYWYRQDPGQGLRLIYYSQIVNDFQKGDIAEGYSVSREKKESFPLTVTSAQKNPTAFYLCASSIGEDIQYFGAGTRLSVL.

This rearrangement joins TRBV7-2 to TRBJ1-2; 10 bases are a match to TRBD1. Unmatched junction bases numbered 9, after V lost 6 bases and J lost 8 bases. The CDR3 runs to 14 residues. Germline CDR1 is SGHTA and CDR2 is FQGNSA. The CDR3 region has the DNA TGTGCCAGCAGTTATCGACAGGGGGCCGACGGCTACACCTTC. Its translation: CASSYRQGADGYTF.

A few counts support this clonotype. The chain is built from TRBV2 and TRBJ2-7; maybe TRBD1 (6 bases). The germline CDR1 and CDR2 sequences are SNHLY and FYNNEI. The CDR3 is made up of 12 amino acids. V gave up 6 bases and J gave up 6 bases, with 12 bases separating them. The CDR3 bases are TGTGCCAGCAGGCTGACAGGTCCCGAGCAGTACTTC. It codes for CASRLTGPEQYF.